This T cell receptor (beta chain) is from a study of graft-versus-host responses after intestinal transplantation. Whole-study findings and limits: Levels of circulating GvH clones at their peak were associated with early post-transplant HvG declines.

Clones were sequenced by immunoSEQ multiplex PCR, and TCRdb holds only the in-frame ones, with some missing. The sample has more than 95,000 clones; 90% to 95% are singletons. On this clone: As yet, its antigen is unknown.

The sequenced sample was unstimulated CD8+ T cells sorted from spleen or lymph node cells, obtained before intestinal transplant. The clonotype was recovered from a human donor who received an intestinal transplant.

CDR3 sequence: CASSPLTQRAYNEQFF. The CDR3 region has the DNA TGCGCCAGCAGCCCGCTTACTCAGAGGGCCTACAATGAGCAGTTCTTC. The chain combines TRBV4-1 with TRBJ2-1; possible D gene TRBD2, 5 bases. Germline V gives CDR1 MGHRA, CDR2 YSYEKL. CDR3 length: 16 residues. The V end was cut by 4 bases, the J end by 2 bases, with 15 bases between.